The rows below give T cell receptor beta chains drawn from one sample of a study of identical twins. One entry per CDR3 protein, called by TCRdb with MiXCR from the 5' RACE reads. The sample lists approximately 890,000 distinct CDR3 sequences; around 12% were seen once. Another study also made use of these data, one on yellow fever vaccine responses in identical twins.

Sequencing was performed on PBMCs. The receptors come from a woman under 30 in good health. Both conserved end residues are trimmed from each CDR3. The order of the fields is clone size, V gene, CDR3 length, CDR3 protein. Part of the rows lack a size; the others show once, few, many or a class for expanded clones.

>many|TRBV12-3/TRBV12-4|13
ASTVSGRIRNEQF
>few|TRBV7-8|13
ASCLGTVDKYGYT
>NA|TRBV13|13
ASSYMDGRTGELF
>NA|TRBV14|12
ASSQAGMNNEQF
>few|TRBV9|12
ASSGGTGRGGYT
>few|TRBV28|11
ASSFQSGGTQF
>many|TRBV4-1|12
ASSQGDRNTEAF
>NA|TRBV4-2|16
ASSHTKPRLLNTGELF
>NA|TRBV24-1|11
ATSSDVKYGYT
>many|TRBV29-1|13
SVWTSGSSYNEQF
>few|TRBV11-2|13
ASSLDLAVYNEQF
>NA|TRBV12-3/TRBV12-4|14
ASSSFGGWAKNIQY
>few|TRBV6-5|15
ASSYPGIGQGNTEAF
>many|TRBV15|14
ATSREGGDNTGELF
>few|TRBV28|12
ASTPNRVNTEAF
>few|TRBV6-6|11
ASSKGTGREQY
>NA|TRBV5-1|12
ASSLGPFNQPQH
>few|TRBV12-3/TRBV12-4|14
ASSLPGQGGTNIQY
>NA|TRBV27|13
ASSLSGGLGTEAF
>many|TRBV20-1|14
SARARLAGGADTQY
>few|TRBV29-1|11
SVYPESSYEQY
>few|TRBV9|17
ASSALLQGESSGANVLT
>NA|TRBV5-1|12
ASSLLVSTDTQY
>NA|TRBV20-1|14
SARDRSSSSYNEQF
>many|TRBV6-5|11
ASISGQGGEQF
>few|TRBV5-1|14
ASSTQGLTTYNEQF
>NA|TRBV3-1|14
ASSQAQGGLNTEAF
>NA|TRBV5-5|14
ASSRDTGRVGYEQY
>few|TRBV3-1|14
ASSQSFGGWGDEQF
>many|TRBV11-2|13
ASSRGPLDNSPLH
>few|TRBV7-9|10
ASSLGRYEAF
>many|TRBV7-6|13
ASSSVGQAHNEQF
>many|TRBV4-1|12
ASSLVPTNEKLF
>NA|TRBV28|13
ASTSRPPFNHEQY
>NA|TRBV19|11
ASSTRTRETQY
>few|TRBV24-1|15
ATSDLGSGNSYNEQF
>few|TRBV3-1|14
ASSQSRPGWSETQY
>NA|TRBV10-2|14
ASSVLFQGPYNEQF
>NA|TRBV28|11
ASSFGQGNIQY
>few|TRBV2|12
ASSLDGSFYGYT
>NA|TRBV28|11
ASTGPNREKLF
>few|TRBV6-5|16
ASSFPLRDSQNTGELF
>many|TRBV4-1|14
ASSQGSVLMPGELF
>NA|TRBV3-1|14
ASSRETAVITGELF
>few|TRBV28|13
ASRTRTVGKNIQY
>few|TRBV5-1|15
ASSLERGQGVPGELF
>few|TRBV19|13
ASSSASGGTYEQY
>many|TRBV12-3/TRBV12-4|12
ASSGQGQGSPLH
>few|TRBV15|12
ATSPRGSNSPLH
>NA|TRBV3-1|16
ASSQDLPTSGTTDTQY
>NA|TRBV4-1|11
ASSQDRENIQY
>NA|TRBV4-1|13
ASSQFDRGATEAF
>many|TRBV5-1|12
ASSWTSGAYEQY
>few|TRBV19|13
ASSFGTEAVYEQY
>NA|TRBV9|13
ASSAEAGLQETQY
>few|TRBV5-1|15
ASSLAHRTSDTDTQY
>NA|TRBV5-1|13
ASSLGTLENYGYT